This TCR beta chain was sequenced during a study of cytomegalovirus exposure and HLA in healthy donors. Germline V gene sequence: CDR1 KGHSH, CDR2 LQKENI. Losses at the gene ends were 2 bases for V and 4 bases for J; bases not matched to a gene: 2. The CDR3 contains 14 residues. The table lists this clone with a few counts. What it binds is not known. Study results and caveats: It was shown in a later analysis that HLA-associated TCR beta chains were more clonally expanded than other, equally common chains. Because they were indistinguishable, some V segments, including TRBV6-2 and TRBV6-3, were excluded. Beyond CMV serostatus, there was no information to go on about immune exposure.

The study ran its PCR with 60 Vbeta and 13 Jbeta primers. Sequencing used immunoSEQ multiplex PCR; TCRdb keeps in-frame clones, though not all of them. The table records about 140,000 clones, roughly 75% of them present only once. Sample: PBMCs. The V gene is TRBV18, the J gene TRBJ2-1; 7 bases map to TRBD2. The source of this sequence is a man between 40 and 49 years old in good health and CMV-seropositive. For the CDR3, the DNA is TGTGCCAGCTCACCAGGACTAGAATACAATGAGCAGTTCTTC. Its protein is CASSPGLEYNEQFF.